These T cell receptor beta chains were read from a single sample in a study of blood T cell repertoires in COVID-19. The protocol was immunoSEQ multiplex PCR, while the TCRdb copy is restricted to in-frame clones and leaves out a portion. Here the sample spans about 76,000 clones, about 82% being singletons. Sequencing input: peripheral blood. Receptors were obtained from a woman in her sixties with acute or convalescent COVID-19. Each CDR3 is given without its conserved first and last residue. The order of the fields is J gene, D gene, V gene, CDR3 protein. D genes are given only for firm matches.

TRBJ1-1 | NA | TRBV29-1 | SPVVFSGIMNTEAF
TRBJ1-6 | TRBD1 | TRBV7-8 | ASSPLPGTGGRFYNSPLH
TRBJ2-3 | NA | TRBV6-2/TRBV6-3 | ASSGSSTDTQY
TRBJ2-1 | NA | TRBV11-2 | ASSNPGNEQF
TRBJ2-5 | TRBD2 | TRBV5-1 | ASRYTSGAGSQY
TRBJ1-2 | NA | TRBV3-1/TRBV3-2 | ASSQGLTHAGWTEGYT
TRBJ1-5 | NA | TRBV24-1 | ATSDAGFQPQH
TRBJ1-5 | NA | TRBV6-1 | ASSEATGNQPQH
TRBJ1-2 | TRBD1 | TRBV29-1 | SVGDRINYGYT
TRBJ1-2 | NA | TRBV6-5 | ASSPGEGRVYGYT
TRBJ2-1 | TRBD1 | TRBV6-1 | ASSEAQGARNEQF
TRBJ2-2 | NA | TRBV7-3 | ASSLSLAGANTGELF
TRBJ2-5 | TRBD1 | TRBV11-3 | ASSPGTGLETQY
TRBJ1-5 | TRBD1 | TRBV30 | AWGGTGQGPQH
TRBJ2-3 | NA | TRBV6-6 | ASSLRASGAGDTQY
TRBJ1-2 | NA | TRBV5-7 | ASSLSGRVSSYGYT
TRBJ2-1 | NA | TRBV4-3 | ASSHPGSDEQF
TRBJ2-4 | NA | TRBV23-1 | ASSPPRVFLITKNIQY
TRBJ1-5 | NA | TRBV19 | ASSILSGEGQPQH
TRBJ2-2 | NA | TRBV20-1 | SARRTGELF
TRBJ2-6 | NA | TRBV21-1 | ASSKRGCSGANVLT
TRBJ1-1 | NA | TRBV12-3/TRBV12-4 | ASSLGGGTEAF
TRBJ1-5 | NA | TRBV5-8 | ASSARQPYQPQH
TRBJ1-2 | NA | TRBV29-1 | SVESIYGYT
TRBJ1-5 | TRBD1 | TRBV19 | ASSISGTGAINQPQH
TRBJ1-2 | NA | TRBV30 | AWSPRGNYGYT
TRBJ1-6 | NA | TRBV3-1/TRBV3-2 | ASSQSSVDSTLH